This TCR beta chain was observed in a study of blood T cell repertoires in COVID-19. Across the whole study: Italy, Spain and the United States were the sources of the convalescent and acute COVID-19 samples.

The CDR3 is made up of 14 amino acids. Germline V gene lookup returns CDR1 GTSNPN and CDR2 SVGIG (reference sequence). With V trimmed by 0 bases and J by 2 bases, 4 bases remained unmatched. Study processing details: Nucleated cell counts were estimated from reference gene primer amplification. Sequencing used immunoSEQ multiplex PCR; TCRdb keeps in-frame clones, though not all of them. For V, J and clone size, that table is used; D and trimming come from the DNA. The data show 200,000 to 250,000 clones, around 82% seen once. The sample taken for sequencing was peripheral blood. The TCR originated in a woman aged 30 to 39 who had recovered from COVID-19. This chain links TRBV30 with TRBJ2-7; TRBD2 agrees at 7 bases. The CDR3 loop reads CAWSVTSVPYEQYF. DNA of the CDR3: TGTGCCTGGAGTGTAACTAGCGTTCCCTACGAGCAGTACTTC.